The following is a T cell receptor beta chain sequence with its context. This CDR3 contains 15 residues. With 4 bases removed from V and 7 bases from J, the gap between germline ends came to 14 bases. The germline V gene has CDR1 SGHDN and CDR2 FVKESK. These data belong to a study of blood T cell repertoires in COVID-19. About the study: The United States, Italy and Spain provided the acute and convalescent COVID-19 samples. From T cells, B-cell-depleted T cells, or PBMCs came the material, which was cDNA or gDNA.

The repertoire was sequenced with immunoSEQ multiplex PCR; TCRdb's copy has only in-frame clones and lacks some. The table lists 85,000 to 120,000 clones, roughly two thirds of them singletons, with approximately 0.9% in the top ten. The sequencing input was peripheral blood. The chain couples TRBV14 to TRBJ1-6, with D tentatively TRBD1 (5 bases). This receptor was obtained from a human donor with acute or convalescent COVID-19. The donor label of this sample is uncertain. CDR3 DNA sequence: TGTGCCAGCAGCCGAGGACGGTGGGGCAATTCACCCCTCCACTTT. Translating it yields CASSRGRWGNSPLHF.